A selection of T cell receptor beta chains follows, all from one sample in a study of blood T cell repertoires in COVID-19. Measured with immunoSEQ multiplex PCR; TCRdb has only the in-frame clones, and not every one. The profile shows around 52,000 clones, 80% to 90% of them singletons. The sequencing sample was made of peripheral blood. Receptors were obtained from a human donor in a cohort sampled during active COVID-19. Each CDR3 is given with its conserved first and last residue. D genes are given only for firm matches. Clone size is stated in some rows and not others, as once, few, many or a class when expanded.

>-|TRBV10-2|-|TRBJ1-5
CASSESLGAQPQHF
TGCGCCAGCAGTGAGTCTTTGGGGGCTCAGCCCCAGCATTTT
>TRBD2|TRBV30|-|TRBJ2-3
CAWLAGGDTQYF
TGTGCCTGGTTAGCGGGGGGAGATACGCAGTATTTT
>TRBD2|TRBV11-3|-|TRBJ2-7
CASTPPGTRGFYEQYF
TGTGCCAGCACCCCACCAGGGACTAGGGGTTTCTACGAGCAGTACTTC
>-|TRBV3-1/TRBV3-2|once|TRBJ1-1
CASSERQTAFF
TGTGCCAGCAGCGAGCGACAGACGGCTTTCTTT
>TRBD1|TRBV6-5|-|TRBJ1-2
CATDFKGTGLTF
TGTGCCACCGATTTCAAGGGGACAGGGTTAACCTTC
>-|TRBV5-1|-|TRBJ1-1
CASSPTLQTQTNTEAFF
TGCGCCAGCAGCCCTACTCTTCAGACACAAACGAACACTGAAGCTTTCTTT
>-|TRBV3-1/TRBV3-2|-|TRBJ1-3
CASGAYGGNTIYF
TGTGCCAGCGGGGCTTATGGAGGAAACACCATATATTTT
>TRBD1|TRBV10-3|-|TRBJ2-7
CAISDVTTGRLDEQYF
TGTGCCATCAGTGATGTTACGACAGGGAGATTGGACGAGCAGTACTTC
>TRBD2|TRBV7-8|-|TRBJ2-3
CASSLVRVAGNTDTQYF
TGTGCCAGCAGCTTAGTCAGGGTAGCGGGGAACACAGATACGCAGTATTTT
>TRBD1|TRBV30|-|TRBJ2-6
CAWSEGTGVPGANVLTF
TGTGCCTGGAGTGAGGGGACAGGGGTCCCTGGGGCCAACGTCCTGACTTTC
>TRBD2|TRBV18|-|TRBJ2-3
CASSTSGGLTDTQYF
TGTGCCAGCTCAACTAGCGGGGGTCTCACAGATACGCAGTATTTT
>TRBD1|TRBV3-1/TRBV3-2|-|TRBJ2-1
CASSHPGQGLNEQFF
TGTGCCAGCAGCCACCCGGGACAGGGTCTCAATGAGCAGTTCTTC
>TRBD2|TRBV5-4|-|TRBJ2-3
CASSLRMAGGADTQYF
TGTGCCAGCAGCTTGAGGATGGCGGGGGGGGCAGATACGCAGTATTTT
>TRBD2|TRBV7-6|-|TRBJ2-1
CASSLGLAGGNNEQFF
TGTGCCAGCAGCTTAGGACTAGCGGGGGGCAACAATGAGCAGTTCTTC
>TRBD2|TRBV6-6|-|TRBJ2-1
CASSLKGTSGKNEQFF
TGTGCCAGCAGTCTAAAGGGGACTAGCGGTAAGAATGAGCAGTTCTTC
>-|TRBV30|-|TRBJ2-5
CAWSIGRGQETQYF
TGTGCCTGGAGTATTGGCCGGGGCCAAGAGACCCAGTACTTC
>TRBD1|TRBV6-6|-|TRBJ2-7
CASSPGDSYEQYF
TGTGCCAGCAGTCCCGGGGACAGCTACGAGCAGTACTTC
>TRBD1|TRBV19|-|TRBJ1-4
CASSIIKTGIIEKLFF
TGTGCCAGTAGTATCATCAAGACAGGGATTATTGAAAAACTGTTTTTT
>TRBD2|TRBV7-2|-|TRBJ2-2
CASKRDYYLAELFF
TGTGCCAGCAAGCGGGACTACTATCTGGCGGAGCTGTTTTTT
>TRBD1|TRBV6-5|-|TRBJ2-7
CASSNPTGPGEQYF
TGTGCCAGCAGCAACCCGACAGGGCCAGGCGAGCAGTACTTC